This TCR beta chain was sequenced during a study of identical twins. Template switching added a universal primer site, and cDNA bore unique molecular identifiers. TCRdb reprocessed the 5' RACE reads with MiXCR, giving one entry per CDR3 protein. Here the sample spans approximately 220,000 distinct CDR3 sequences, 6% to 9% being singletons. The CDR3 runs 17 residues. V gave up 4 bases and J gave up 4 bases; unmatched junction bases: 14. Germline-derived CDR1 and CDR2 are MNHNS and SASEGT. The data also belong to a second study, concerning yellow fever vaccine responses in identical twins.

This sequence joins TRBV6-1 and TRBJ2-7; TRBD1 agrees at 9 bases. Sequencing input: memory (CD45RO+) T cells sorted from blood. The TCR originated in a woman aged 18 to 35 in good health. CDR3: CASSVFVTGQGGYEQYF. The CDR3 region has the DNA TGTGCCAGCAGTGTATTCGTAACGGGACAGGGAGGATACGAGCAGTACTTC.